This TCR beta chain was identified during a study of breast tumors, draining lymph nodes, adjacent tissues. TCRdb called the multiplex PCR reads again in MiXCR, with one record for every CDR3 protein. The sample carries roughly 220,000 distinct CDR3 sequences, 30% to 35% recorded once. Axillary draining lymph nodes of breast cancer patients supplied the node samples. Trimming at V came to 10 bases and at J to 5 bases, leaving 14 bases not matched to a gene. The CDR3 spans 15 residues. Per germline, CDR1 KGHDR and CDR2 SFDVKD. Note on this clonotype: Antigen unknown.

Study outcomes and limitations: Most tumor T cells seemingly derive from lymph node, then expand in tumor. Tumor TCR diversity was below lymph nodes but above nontumor tissue.

The receptor was derived from a female donor with breast cancer. Some clones in this sample may be carry-over from other donors' samples. The sequencing sample was made of axillary lymph node tissue. V is TRBV24-1 and J is TRBJ1-2; 8 positions agree with TRBD1. CDR3 protein: CATTGVRGTAYGYTF. CDR3 coding DNA: TGTGCCACGACAGGGGTTCGGGGGACAGCTTATGGCTACACCTTC.